This T cell receptor beta chain is from a study of control samples from healthy donors and cancer patients. The CDR3 covers 13 residues. Germline values: CDR1 MDHEN, CDR2 SYDVKM. Between the trimmed V and J ends, which lost 2 bases and 5 bases, there was a span of 9 bases. Assay used: immunoSEQ multiplex PCR; TCRdb lists only in-frame clones, some missing. The sample lists approximately 100,000 clones, roughly 84% seen once, with more than 2% in the top ten. The specimen sequenced was blood. The receptor was isolated from a woman aged 40 to 50 in good health. V usage is TRBV28 and J usage is TRBJ1-1; a possible D gene is TRBD1 (5 bases). In nucleotides, the CDR3 is TGTGCCAGCAGTTTAGGGGGGGGTACTGAAGCTTTCTTT. It encodes CASSLGGGTEAFF.